A single TCR beta chain is shown here with its context. Its specificity is not known. All participating donors were Caucasian adults from Nashville, Tennessee. This specimen comes from a study of shared clonotypes between healthy human individuals. Whole-study context: There were three CD4 naive, three CD4 memory, two CD8 naive and one CD8 memory plates per donor.

General study results and limits: Represented genetic and exposure-history diversity was restricted by having few donors.

How the authors handled the data: Without quality scores, immunoSEQ junctional reads could not be filtered like full-length reads. Clones were sequenced by immunoSEQ multiplex PCR, and TCRdb holds only the in-frame ones, with some missing. That table supplies the V and J calls and clone size; D and trimming were determined from the DNA. Found here are about 2.4 million clones, approximately 93% of them singletons; the top ten hold approximately 0.35%. Per the germline V gene, CDR1 is MNHNS and CDR2 is SASEGT. V dropped 4 bases and J dropped 9; count of bases not matched to a gene: 4. The CDR3 sequence is 14 residues long.

The chain has TRBV6-1 and TRBJ1-6, with 9 bases lining up with TRBD1. Sequencing was done on a sample of naive CD4+ T cells from PBMCs. Subset: CD45RA+ positively selected. This sequence was found in a man between 18 and 29 years old in good health. Some clones in this sample may be carry-over from other donors' samples. The CDR3 nucleotides are TGTGCCAGCAGTGCCGGACAGGGGTTTTCACCCCTCCACTTT. The encoded protein is CASSAGQGFSPLHF.